Given below is one T cell receptor beta chain in context. Its antigen remains unidentified. No per-base quality is available; no much larger clone lies one base away. The sample is drawn from a study of blood T cell repertoires in COVID-19 (TCRdb year 2020). Turning to the overall study: The collaborator samples originated in the United States, Italy and Spain and spanned the acute and convalescent phases of COVID-19. The samples were drawn from two sources: the first 160 participants of the ongoing ImmuneRACE study, and 1,200 or so subjects contributed by 6 global collaborators. Subjects who had been exposed to COVID-19, were actively infected with it, or had recovered from it provided the deeply sampled blood TCRbeta repertoires that made up the dataset. The prospective study material was composed of cDNA or gDNA derived from T cells, B-cell-depleted T cells, or PBMCs. The repertoires were made available in a free public database intended to serve as a resource for research on the immune response to SARS-CoV-2. Where available, HLA class I and class II types were obtained from metadata supplied by the sample provider rather than from assay-based typing. The sample metadata nearly always contained a de-identified subject ID, COVID-19 status, age in years and sex. What the study reported, not specific to this receptor: The quantity of clinical and demographic metadata differed by source and by participant and was supplied without curation.

The immunoSEQ Assay, a bias-controlled multiplex PCR, was used to amplify TCRbeta CDR3 regions from genomic DNA. In the paper's pipeline: Within the assay, amplification of reference gene primers was used to estimate how many nucleated cells each sample contained. Sequence reads were collapsed and filtered to measure the absolute abundance of every unique TCRbeta CDR3 rearrangement. Productive Simpson clonality was computed per sample as the square root of Simpson's diversity index over productive rearrangements. The clones in this table, taken by TCRdb from immuneACCESS, are in-frame only. Not every clone is retained; where verified, under half of the shortfall comes from an unresolved V gene, and the cause of the rest is unknown. D and trimming come from the DNA, and the V and J calls and clone size come from that table. Here the sample has around 270,000 clones; more than 75% occur a single time. Under 2.5% of the sample goes to the ten largest clones.

Whole blood was collected in K2EDTA tubes by collaborating institutions according to the institutions' own protocols. For TCRbeta analysis, collaborators shipped samples as frozen whole blood, isolated PBMCs, or DNA extracted from either of those sample types. Reading from cysteine to phenylalanine, the CDR3 counts 17 amino acids. The entry retains the CDR3 DNA only, 51 bases that are in frame from base 1. V loses 5 bases, J loses 3 bases, and the germline ends lie 20 bases apart. CDR1 SGHVS and CDR2 FNYEAQ were looked up in the germline V gene. The chain employs TRBV7-6 and TRBJ1-5; the D gene is possibly TRBD1, with 6 bases matching. The specimen was peripheral blood. The receptor's source is a woman aged 45 to 65 with acute or convalescent COVID-19. The nucleotide sequence reads as follows: TGTGCCAGCAGCCCCAAACGGGGGGGGGCGCACAATCAGCCCCAGCATTTT. Translated, this is CASSPKRGGAHNQPQHF. When the CDR3 is completed using the reference TRBV7-6 and TRBJ1-5 genes on either side, the full variable domain is GAGVSQSPRYKVTKRGQDVALRCDPISGHVSLYWYRQALGQGPEFLTYFNYEAQQDKSGLPNDRFSAERPEGSISTLTIQRTEQRDSAMYRCASSPKRGGAHNQPQHFGDGTRLSIL.